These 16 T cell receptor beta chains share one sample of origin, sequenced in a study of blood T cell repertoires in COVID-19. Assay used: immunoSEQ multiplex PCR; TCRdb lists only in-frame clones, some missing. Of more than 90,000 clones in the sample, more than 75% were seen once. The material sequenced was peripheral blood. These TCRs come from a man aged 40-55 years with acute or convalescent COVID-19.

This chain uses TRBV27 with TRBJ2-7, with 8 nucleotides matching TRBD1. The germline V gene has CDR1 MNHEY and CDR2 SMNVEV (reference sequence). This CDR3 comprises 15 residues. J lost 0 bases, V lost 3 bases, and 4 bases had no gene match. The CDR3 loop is CASSFGQGGSYEQYF. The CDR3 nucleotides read TGTGCCAGCAGTTTCGGACAGGGTGGCTCCTACGAGCAGTACTTC.

The CDR3 region has the DNA TGCGCCAGCAGTCAATCGGGGGGGAGGGGAGCTAAGAAGCAGTACTTC. Its translation is CASSQSGGRGAKKQYF. The chain employs TRBV23-1 and TRBJ2-7, with 7 nucleotides matching TRBD2. TRBV23-1 is an ORF; its function is uncertain. There are 16 residues in the CDR3. The V and J ends lost 0 bases and 8 bases, in that order; junction bases with no gene match: 13.

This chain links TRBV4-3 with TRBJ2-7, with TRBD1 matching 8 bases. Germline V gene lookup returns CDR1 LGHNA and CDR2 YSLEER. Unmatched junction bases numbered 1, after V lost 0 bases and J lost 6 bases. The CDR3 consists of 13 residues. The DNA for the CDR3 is TGCGCCAGCAGCCAAGAGGACAGGGCCGAGCAGTACTTC. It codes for CASSQEDRAEQYF.

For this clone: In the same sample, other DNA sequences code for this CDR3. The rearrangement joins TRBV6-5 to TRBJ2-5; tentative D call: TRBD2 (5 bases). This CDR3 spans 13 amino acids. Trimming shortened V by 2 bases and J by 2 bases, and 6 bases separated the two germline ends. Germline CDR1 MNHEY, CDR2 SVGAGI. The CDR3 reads CASSYRGQETQYF. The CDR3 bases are TGTGCCAGCAGTTACCGGGGTCAAGAGACCCAGTACTTC.

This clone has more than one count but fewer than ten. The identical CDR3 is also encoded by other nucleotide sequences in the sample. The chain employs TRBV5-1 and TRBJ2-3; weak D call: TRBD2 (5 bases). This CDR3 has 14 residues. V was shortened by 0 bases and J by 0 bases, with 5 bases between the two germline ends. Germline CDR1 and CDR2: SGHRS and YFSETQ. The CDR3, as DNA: TGCGCCAGCAGCTTGGGGACTAGCACAGATACGCAGTATTTT. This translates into CASSLGTSTDTQYF.

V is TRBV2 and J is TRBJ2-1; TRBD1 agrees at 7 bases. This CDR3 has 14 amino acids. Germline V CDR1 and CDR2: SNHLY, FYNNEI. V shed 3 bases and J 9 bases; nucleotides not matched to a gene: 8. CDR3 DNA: TGTGCCAGCAGTGATAGGGGGCGCTTTGGTGAGCAGTTCTTC. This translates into CASSDRGRFGEQFF.

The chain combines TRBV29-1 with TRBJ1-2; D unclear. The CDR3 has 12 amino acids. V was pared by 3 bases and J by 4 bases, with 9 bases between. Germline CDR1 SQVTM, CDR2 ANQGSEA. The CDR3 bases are TGCAGCGTTGATCACCGGGGCTATGGCTACACCTTC. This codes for CSVDHRGYGYTF.

The CDR3 bases are TGTGCCAGCAGCCCCCGCCAGGGTGCTGGGGCCAACGTCCTGACTTTC. Translation: CASSPRQGAGANVLTF. The gene calls are TRBV7-3 and TRBJ2-6; D might be TRBD1 (5 bases). CDR1 is SGHTA, CDR2 FQGTGA, per germline. Trimming cost V 5 bases and J 2 bases, with 13 bases left between them. CDR3 length: 16 residues.

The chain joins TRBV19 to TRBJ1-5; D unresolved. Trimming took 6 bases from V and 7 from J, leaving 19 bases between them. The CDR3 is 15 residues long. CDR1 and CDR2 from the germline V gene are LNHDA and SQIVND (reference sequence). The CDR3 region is CASRPRGRRLQPQHF. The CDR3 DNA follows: TGTGCCAGTAGACCCCGAGGGCGCAGGTTACAGCCCCAGCATTTT.

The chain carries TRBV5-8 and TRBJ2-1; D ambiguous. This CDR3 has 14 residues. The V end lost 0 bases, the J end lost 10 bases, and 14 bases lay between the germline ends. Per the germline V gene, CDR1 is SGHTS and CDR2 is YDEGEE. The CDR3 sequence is CASSLGPDWYEQFF. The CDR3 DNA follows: TGTGCCAGCAGCTTGGGGCCAGATTGGTACGAGCAGTTCTTC.

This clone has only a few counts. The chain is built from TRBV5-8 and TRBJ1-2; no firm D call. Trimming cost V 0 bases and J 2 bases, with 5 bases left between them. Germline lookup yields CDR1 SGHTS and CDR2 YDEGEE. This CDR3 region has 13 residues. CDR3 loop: CASSLDQNYGYTF. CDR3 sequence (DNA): TGTGCCAGCAGCTTGGACCAGAACTATGGCTACACCTTC.

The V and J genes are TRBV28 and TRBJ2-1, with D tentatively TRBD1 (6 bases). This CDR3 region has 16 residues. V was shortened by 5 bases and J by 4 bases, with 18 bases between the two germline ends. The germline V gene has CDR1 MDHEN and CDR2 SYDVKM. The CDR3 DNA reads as TGTGCCAGCAGTGGCCTGGGGGCTCGCATTTACAATGAGCAGTTCTTC. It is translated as CASSGLGARIYNEQFF.

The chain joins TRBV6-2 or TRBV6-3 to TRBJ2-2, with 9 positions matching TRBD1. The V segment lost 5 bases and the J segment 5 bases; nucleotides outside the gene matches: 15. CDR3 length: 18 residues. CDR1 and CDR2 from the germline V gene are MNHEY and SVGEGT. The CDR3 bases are TGTGCCAGCAGTCACGGCGGGCCCGGGACAGGGTCGACCGGGGAGCTGTTTTTT. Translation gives CASSHGGPGTGSTGELFF.

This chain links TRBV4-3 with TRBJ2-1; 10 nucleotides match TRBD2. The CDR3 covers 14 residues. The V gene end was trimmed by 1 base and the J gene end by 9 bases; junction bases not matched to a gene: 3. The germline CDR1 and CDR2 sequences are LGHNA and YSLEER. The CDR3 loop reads CASSQALAGVEQFF. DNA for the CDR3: TGCGCCAGCAGCCAAGCGCTAGCGGGGGTTGAGCAGTTCTTC.

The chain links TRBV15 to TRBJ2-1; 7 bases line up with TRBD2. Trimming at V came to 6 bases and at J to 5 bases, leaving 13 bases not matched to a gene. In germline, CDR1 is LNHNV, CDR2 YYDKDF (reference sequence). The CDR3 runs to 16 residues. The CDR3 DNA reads TGTGCCACCAGTAACCCTTCGCGGGAGTCCCACAATGAGCAGTTCTTC. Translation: CATSNPSRESHNEQFF. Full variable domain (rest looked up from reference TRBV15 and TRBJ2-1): DAMVIQNPRYQVTQFGKPVTLSCSQTLNHNVMYWYQQKSSQAPKLLFHYYDKDFNNEADTPDNFQSRRPNTSFCFLDIRSPGLGDTAMYLCATSNPSRESHNEQFFGPGTRLTVL.

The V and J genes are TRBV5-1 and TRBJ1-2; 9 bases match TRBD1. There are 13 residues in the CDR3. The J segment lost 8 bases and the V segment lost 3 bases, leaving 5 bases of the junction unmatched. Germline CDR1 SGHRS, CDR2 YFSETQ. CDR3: CASSSETGGGYTF. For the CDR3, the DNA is TGCGCCAGCAGCTCTGAGACAGGGGGAGGCTACACCTTC.